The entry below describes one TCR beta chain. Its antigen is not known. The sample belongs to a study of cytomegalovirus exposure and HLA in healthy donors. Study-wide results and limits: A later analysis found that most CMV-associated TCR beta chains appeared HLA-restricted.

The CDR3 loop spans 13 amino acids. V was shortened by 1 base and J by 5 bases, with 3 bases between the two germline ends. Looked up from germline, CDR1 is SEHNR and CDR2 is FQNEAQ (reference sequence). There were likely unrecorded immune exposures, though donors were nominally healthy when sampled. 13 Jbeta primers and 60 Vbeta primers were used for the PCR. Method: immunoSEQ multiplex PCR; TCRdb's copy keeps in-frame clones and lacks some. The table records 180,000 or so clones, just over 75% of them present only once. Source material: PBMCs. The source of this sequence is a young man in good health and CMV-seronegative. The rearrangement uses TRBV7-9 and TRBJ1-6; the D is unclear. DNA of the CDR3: TGTGCCAGCAGCTTAGTAAATAATTCACCCCTCCACTTT. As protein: CASSLVNNSPLHF.